The 22 T cell receptor beta chains below were found in one sample sequenced in a study of T cell responses to AZD1222 COVID-19 vaccine. Using immunoSEQ multiplex PCR, the repertoire was profiled, and TCRdb retains in-frame clones only, with some absent. Among tens of thousands of clones listed, around 84% were seen once. This specimen was peripheral blood, taken on day 0 of AZD1222 vaccination. The receptors stem from an adult in good health.

The sample holds many counts of this clone. The chain combines TRBV7-2 with TRBJ2-5; 7 bases line up with TRBD2. Germline V gene sequence: CDR1 SGHTA, CDR2 FQGNSA. V trimming: 0 bases; J trimming: 5 bases; junction bases outside the gene matches: 3. The CDR3 is 14 amino acids. The CDR3 here is CASSLAYGGETQYF. DNA of the CDR3: TGTGCCAGCAGCTTAGCATACGGGGGGGAGACCCAGTACTTC.

This clone came up once. The gene calls are TRBV28 and TRBJ2-7, with 11 bases matching TRBD1. V dropped 8 bases and J dropped 3; count of bases not matched to a gene: 9. Germline V gene data show CDR1 as MDHEN and CDR2 as SYDVKM. CDR3 length: 15 amino acids. As DNA, the CDR3 is TGTGCCAGCGGGCCCTCGGGGACAGGGGGCTACGAGCAGTACTTC. Amino acid sequence: CASGPSGTGGYEQYF.

V and J are TRBV7-2 and TRBJ2-7, with D perhaps TRBD1 (7 bases). The germline V and J ends were trimmed by 0 bases and 3 bases, with 12 bases remaining between them. The CDR3 spans 15 residues. CDR1 is SGHTA, CDR2 FQGNSA, per germline. CDR3 DNA sequence: TGTGCCAGCAGCTTAGCGGGGGGACAGAACTACGAGCAGTACTTC. This gives the protein CASSLAGGQNYEQYF.

This chain joins TRBV24-1 and TRBJ2-3, with 9 bases aligning to TRBD1. Germline V gene sequence: CDR1 KGHDR, CDR2 SFDVKD. V dropped 5 bases and J dropped 4; count of bases not matched to a gene: 3. CDR3 size: 14 residues. CDR3 bases: TGTGCCACCAGTGGGACAGGGGAGTCAGATACGCAGTATTTT. Encoded protein: CATSGTGESDTQYF.

V is TRBV28 and J is TRBJ1-6, with D tentatively TRBD1 (6 bases). The V end lost 2 bases, the J end lost 8 bases, and 16 bases lay between the germline ends. This CDR3 comprises 16 residues. The germline CDR1 and CDR2 sequences are MDHEN and SYDVKM. The DNA of the CDR3 is TGTGCCAGCAGTTTACCCCGGGGAGGGGGGTATTCACCCCTCCACTTT. It encodes CASSLPRGGGYSPLHF.

The V call is TRBV6-1, the J call TRBJ1-2, with D possibly TRBD1 on 5 matching bases. CDR3 size: 14 residues. CDR1 and CDR2 (germline): MNHNS, SASEGT. Trimming shortened V by 1 base and J by 8 bases, and 14 bases separated the two germline ends. The CDR3 sequence: CASSEGTLHGGYTF. In DNA, the CDR3 is TGTGCCAGCAGTGAAGGGACACTGCACGGCGGCTACACCTTC.

The genes are TRBV6-5 and TRBJ1-1; 7 positions agree with TRBD1. Germline CDR1 and CDR2: MNHEY and SVGAGI. This CDR3 region has 13 residues. V trimming: 5 bases; J trimming: 8 bases; junction bases outside the gene matches: 8. CDR3 residues: CASSPQGRREAFF. CDR3 nucleotide sequence: TGTGCCAGCAGTCCACAGGGGCGGCGGGAAGCTTTCTTT.

This chain uses TRBV7-2 with TRBJ2-7; TRBD2 is a possible D gene (6 bases). V lost 6 bases, J lost 0 bases, and 6 bases lay in between. CDR1 SGHTA and CDR2 FQGNSA come from the germline V gene. This CDR3 is 12 amino acids long. CDR3 protein: CASRGLSYEQYF. The CDR3 DNA is TGTGCCAGCAGGGGACTCTCCTACGAGCAGTACTTC.

This chain joins TRBV6-2 or TRBV6-3 and TRBJ1-5; D unclear. This CDR3 comprises 15 residues. Germline V gene lookup returns CDR1 MNHEY and CDR2 SVGEGT. The V end was cut by 2 bases, the J end by 3 bases, with 11 bases between. As DNA, the CDR3 is TGTGCCAGCAGTTACAGTAGTCGGAACAATCAGCCCCAGCATTTT. Translating gives CASSYSSRNNQPQHF.

The chain's CDR3 is CASSPPGVWQPQHF. Written as DNA, the CDR3 is TGTGCCAGCAGCCCCCCCGGAGTGTGGCAGCCCCAGCATTTT. This chain joins TRBV7-2 and TRBJ1-5; D remains unclear. With 5 bases removed from V and 7 bases from J, the gap between germline ends came to 15 bases. The length of the CDR3 is 14 residues. Per germline, CDR1 SGHTA and CDR2 FQGNSA.

The sample holds a few counts of this clone. The V gene is TRBV5-5, the J gene TRBJ1-1, with 7 bases fitting TRBD1. The CDR3 has 15 residues. Germline lookup yields CDR1 SGHKS and CDR2 YYEKEE (reference sequence). With V trimmed by 4 bases and J by 1 base, 7 bases remained unmatched. The CDR3 DNA reads TGTGCCAGCAGCCTCCGACAGGGCACGAACACTGAAGCTTTCTTT. Its translation is CASSLRQGTNTEAFF.

The chain couples TRBV27 to TRBJ2-7; the D is unclear. The V gene's germline CDR1 is MNHEY and CDR2 SMNVEV (reference sequence). The CDR3 has 12 residues. V lost 1 base to trimming and J lost 5 bases, with 6 bases between them. CDR3 protein: CASSLLGNEQYF. The DNA of the CDR3 is TGTGCCAGCAGTTTATTGGGTAACGAGCAGTACTTC.

The chain links TRBV2 to TRBJ2-7; 7 bases are shared with TRBD2. With 7 bases clipped from V and 5 bases from J, the junction kept 11 bases outside the gene matches. This CDR3 spans 14 amino acids. Germline CDR1 is SNHLY and CDR2 is FYNNEI. DNA of the CDR3: TGTGCCAGCAAAATCGGCGGGGGTCTAAACGAGCAGTACTTC. It specifies CASKIGGGLNEQYF.

The rearrangement joins TRBV28 to TRBJ2-7; TRBD1 aligns across 9 bases. CDR1 and CDR2 (germline): MDHEN, SYDVKM. The CDR3 is 15 amino acids. V was pared by 5 bases and J by 6 bases, with 11 bases of the junction left unmatched. The CDR3 DNA sequence: TGTGCCAGCAGTGCTTCACAGGGGGCGCCGCCCGAGCAGTACTTC. Its translation: CASSASQGAPPEQYF.

The chain recombines TRBV29-1 with TRBJ2-5, with D perhaps matching TRBD1 (6 bases). CDR3 length: 12 amino acids. Germline loops: CDR1 SQVTM, CDR2 ANQGSEA. V was clipped by 2 bases and J by 4 bases, with 8 bases between them. The DNA for the CDR3 is TGCAGCGTTGAAACAGGGTTAGAGACCCAGTACTTC. Translated, it gives CSVETGLETQYF.

The chain couples TRBV6-2 or TRBV6-3 to TRBJ1-6; D might be TRBD1 (5 bases). The CDR3 is 14 amino acids. CDR1 is MNHEY and CDR2 is SVGEGT in the germline V gene. V dropped 6 bases and J dropped 14 bases, with 20 bases sitting between them. CDR3 nucleotide sequence: TGTGCCAGCAGCCCCCGGGACGGGATAAGGACCCTCCACTTT. It yields the protein CASSPRDGIRTLHF.

This chain connects TRBV30 to TRBJ1-2; D is perhaps TRBD1 (5 bases). The CDR3 sequence is 14 residues long. Germline loops: CDR1 GTSNPN, CDR2 SVGIG (reference sequence). The germline V and J ends were trimmed by 0 bases and 4 bases, with 12 bases remaining between them. The CDR3 DNA sequence: TGTGCCTGGAGTGTAGCGGGGCGCGCCTATGGCTACACCTTC. This codes for CAWSVAGRAYGYTF.

The chain joins TRBV12-3 or TRBV12-4 to TRBJ2-2; D unresolved. CDR3 length equals 13 residues. Trimming took off 5 bases at V and 6 bases at J, with 10 bases between the two ends. CDR3 in amino acids: CASSSWTPGELFF. The CDR3 DNA reads TGTGCCAGCAGTAGTTGGACCCCCGGGGAGCTGTTTTTT.

The J gene is TRBJ2-7, the V gene TRBV4-1; 9 bases are a match to TRBD1. Germline lookup yields CDR1 MGHRA and CDR2 YSYEKL. This CDR3 comprises 18 residues. V was pared by 1 base and J by 0 bases, with 10 bases of the junction left unmatched. The DNA of the CDR3 is TGCGCCAGCAGCCAAGGGGTCTTGGCACAGGGGGCCTCCTACGAGCAGTACTTC. Its translation: CASSQGVLAQGASYEQYF.

The V gene is TRBV20-1, the J gene TRBJ2-5; 7 nucleotides align to TRBD2. V trimming: 3 bases; J trimming: 2 bases; junction bases outside the gene matches: 6. CDR3 length: 14 residues. Germline V gene sequence: CDR1 DFQATT, CDR2 SNEGSKA (reference sequence). The CDR3 nucleotides are TGCAGTGCTAGTAGGTCGGGGGGACAAGAGACCCAGTACTTC. Its translation is CSASRSGGQETQYF.

The V and J genes are TRBV5-1 and TRBJ1-2; D is uncertain. In germline, CDR1 is SGHRS, CDR2 YFSETQ. Trimming cost V 0 bases and J 7 bases, with 13 bases left between them. The CDR3 runs 14 residues. CDR3 in DNA: TGCGCCAGCAGCTTGGACAGCGCGAGGTCTGGCTACACCTTC. This gives the protein CASSLDSARSGYTF.

V and J are TRBV28 and TRBJ1-2, with D tentatively TRBD1 (6 bases). V was shortened by 10 bases and J by 0 bases, with 12 bases between the two germline ends. The CDR3 extends over 13 amino acids. Germline assignment: CDR1 MDHEN and CDR2 SYDVKM. The CDR3 sequence: CATVNRANYGYTF. The DNA for the CDR3 is TGTGCCACTGTAAACAGGGCTAACTATGGCTACACCTTC.